This is a list of T cell receptor beta chains from one sample in a study of PD-1 blockade in classical Hodgkin lymphoma. Measured with immunoSEQ multiplex PCR; TCRdb has only the in-frame clones, and not every one. The table has some 52,000 clones, approximately 86% seen once. Sequencing used peripheral blood mononuclear cells (PBMCs), obtained before the fourth cycle of nivolumab. The receptors were sampled from a human donor with classical Hodgkin lymphoma. CDR3s include the opening cysteine and the closing phenylalanine or tryptophan. D genes are given only for firm matches. Clone size is given for some rows only: seen once, a few or many times, or a class if the clone is expanded.

TRBJ1-3,TRBV18,NA,NA,CASSPPGTSGNTIYF,TGTGCCAGCTCACCTCCGGGTACCTCTGGAAACACCATATATTTT
TRBJ1-5,TRBV4-2,TRBD1,NA,CASSPTRGQGQPQHF,TGTGCCAGCAGCCCGACCAGGGGACAGGGTCAGCCCCAGCATTTT
TRBJ2-1,TRBV5-1,NA,NA,CASSPQRRVSYNEQFF,TGCGCCAGCAGCCCCCAGCGACGGGTCTCCTACAATGAGCAGTTCTTC
TRBJ1-4,TRBV2,NA,NA,CASSEALRPGNEKLFF,TGTGCCAGCAGTGAAGCGCTCAGGCCGGGTAATGAAAAACTGTTTTTT
TRBJ1-3,TRBV7-2,TRBD1,NA,CASSPTGAGNTIYF,TGTGCCAGCAGCCCGACAGGGGCCGGAAACACCATATATTTT
TRBJ2-3,TRBV9,TRBD2,NA,CASSPRGDYGSTDTQYF,TGTGCCAGCAGCCCGAGAGGGGACTATGGAAGCACAGATACGCAGTATTTT
TRBJ1-2,TRBV11-2,TRBD1,NA,CASSLDRGTGILGYTF,TGTGCCAGCAGCTTAGATAGGGGGACAGGGATCCTCGGCTACACCTTC
TRBJ2-3,TRBV7-9,TRBD1,NA,CASSLDQGAIITDTQYF,TGTGCCAGCAGCTTAGATCAGGGGGCGATAATCACAGATACGCAGTATTTT
TRBJ1-1,TRBV5-1,NA,NA,CASRPAGLGNTEAFF,TGCGCCAGCAGACCGGCCGGCCTGGGGAACACTGAAGCTTTCTTT
TRBJ1-3,TRBV9,NA,few,CASSVGNTNSGNTIYF,TGTGCCAGCAGCGTAGGGAACACAAACTCTGGAAACACCATATATTTT
TRBJ2-2,TRBV4-3,NA,few,CASSQEGKKNTGELFF,TGCGCCAGCAGCCAAGAGGGGAAAAAGAACACCGGGGAGCTGTTTTTT
TRBJ2-5,TRBV5-6,NA,NA,CASSPLQRQEPQETQYF,TGTGCCAGCAGCCCACTACAACGACAGGAGCCTCAAGAGACCCAGTACTTC
TRBJ2-1,TRBV7-2,TRBD2,NA,CASSLWAGGPSSYNEQFF,TGTGCCAGCAGCTTATGGGCGGGAGGGCCGAGCTCCTACAATGAGCAGTTCTTC
TRBJ1-2,TRBV10-3,NA,few,CAISETGIYGYTF,TGTGCCATCAGTGAGACAGGGATCTATGGCTACACCTTC
TRBJ1-5,TRBV6-1,NA,NA,CASIRGATANQPQHF,TGTGCCAGCATACGGGGGGCGACAGCAAATCAGCCCCAGCATTTT
TRBJ2-3,TRBV19,NA,NA,CASSIQVTDTQYF,TGTGCCAGTAGTATACAAGTCACAGATACGCAGTATTTT
TRBJ2-4,TRBV29-1,TRBD1,NA,CSVERDRGKNIQYF,TGCAGCGTTGAGAGGGACAGGGGAAAAAACATTCAGTACTTC
TRBJ2-6,TRBV7-3,NA,NA,CASSFTGVAGANVLTF,TGTGCCAGCAGCTTCACGGGGGTGGCTGGGGCCAACGTCCTGACTTTC
TRBJ2-4,TRBV19,NA,NA,CASSIAAKNIQYF,TGTGCCAGTAGTATTGCCGCCAAAAACATTCAGTACTTC
TRBJ2-5,TRBV29-1,TRBD2,NA,CSVAASGGETQYF,TGCAGCGTTGCGGCTAGCGGGGGGGAGACCCAGTACTTC
TRBJ1-3,TRBV13,NA,NA,CASSFERDGSSGNTIYF,TGTGCCAGCAGCTTTGAAAGGGACGGGAGCTCTGGAAACACCATATATTTT
TRBJ2-5,TRBV11-2,NA,NA,CASSLEFRALQETQYF,TGTGCCAGCAGCTTAGAGTTCAGGGCGCTCCAAGAGACCCAGTACTTC
TRBJ2-5,TRBV11-2,NA,NA,CASSLDLETQYF,TGTGCCAGCAGCTTAGATTTAGAGACCCAGTACTTC
TRBJ2-5,TRBV9,NA,once,CASSGGHRQETQYF,TGTGCCAGCAGCGGCGGACACCGACAAGAGACCCAGTACTTC
TRBJ2-7,TRBV2,TRBD2,NA,CARRGTSGYEQYF,TGTGCCCGACGGGGGACTAGCGGCTACGAGCAGTACTTC
TRBJ2-2,TRBV21-1,NA,NA,CASSLDKKRPGELFF,TGTGCCAGCAGCCTCGATAAGAAGCGGCCCGGGGAGCTGTTTTTT
TRBJ2-7,TRBV11-2,TRBD2,NA,CASSPRTSGYEQYF,TGTGCCAGCAGCCCGCGGACTAGCGGGTACGAGCAGTACTTC
TRBJ2-3,TRBV19,TRBD1,NA,CASSIDQGQGDTQYF,TGTGCCAGTAGTATAGATCAAGGACAGGGTGATACGCAGTATTTT
TRBJ2-3,TRBV7-9,TRBD2,few,CASSLMGLAEGNTQYF,TGTGCCAGCAGCTTGATGGGACTAGCGGAGGGGAATACGCAGTATTTT
TRBJ2-1,TRBV19,TRBD1,NA,CASSNTNRGQYNEQFF,TGTGCCAGTAGTAACACAAACAGGGGGCAATACAATGAGCAGTTCTTC
TRBJ1-3,TRBV11-2,TRBD1,NA,CASSLAGQGVGNTIYF,TGTGCCAGCAGCTTAGCAGGACAGGGGGTCGGAAACACCATATATTTT
TRBJ2-7,TRBV10-1,TRBD1,NA,CASSDGTGEFGQYF,TGCGCCAGCAGTGACGGGACAGGTGAGTTCGGGCAGTACTTC
TRBJ1-1,TRBV18,TRBD1,NA,CASSPRGGYEAFF,TGTGCCAGCTCTCCCAGGGGGGGCTATGAAGCTTTCTTT
TRBJ1-5,TRBV9,TRBD1,medium-sized,CASSVAAQGDQPQHF,TGTGCCAGCAGCGTAGCGGCGCAGGGGGATCAGCCCCAGCATTTT
TRBJ2-3,TRBV7-3,NA,NA,CASSAIGGSTDTQYF,TGTGCCAGCAGCGCCATCGGGGGTAGCACAGATACGCAGTATTTT
TRBJ1-5,TRBV28,NA,few,CASSLGGADWEPQHF,TGTGCCAGCAGTTTGGGAGGGGCCGACTGGGAGCCCCAGCATTTT
TRBJ1-5,TRBV19,NA,NA,CASSISGTRNQPQHF,TGTGCCAGTAGTATATCAGGGACACGGAATCAGCCCCAGCATTTT
TRBJ1-1,TRBV14,NA,NA,CASSQGGALNTEAFF,TGTGCCAGCAGCCAAGGAGGAGCCTTGAACACTGAAGCTTTCTTT
TRBJ2-1,TRBV19,NA,NA,CASSIDFRGSYNEQFF,TGTGCCAGTAGTATAGATTTTAGGGGCTCCTACAATGAGCAGTTCTTC
TRBJ1-4,TRBV4-2,NA,few,CASSQENRVVVGEKLFF,TGTGCCAGCAGCCAAGAGAATAGGGTTGTCGTCGGTGAAAAACTGTTTTTT
TRBJ1-2,TRBV7-2,NA,NA,CASSLGGALGYTF,TGTGCCAGCAGCTTAGGGGGGGCCTTAGGCTACACCTTC
TRBJ2-1,TRBV7-2,NA,NA,CASSLEGPSYNEQFF,TGTGCCAGCAGCTTAGAGGGGCCTTCCTACAATGAGCAGTTCTTC
TRBJ2-1,TRBV27,TRBD2,NA,CASSLSAGGIYNEQFF,TGTGCCAGCAGTTTAAGTGCGGGAGGGATCTACAATGAGCAGTTCTTC
TRBJ1-5,TRBV7-2,TRBD1,NA,CASSPRQGPGNQPQHF,TGTGCCAGCAGCCCAAGACAGGGACCGGGAAATCAGCCCCAGCATTTT
TRBJ2-1,TRBV5-4,TRBD1,NA,CASSSRDRPYNEQFF,TGTGCCAGCAGCTCCCGGGACAGGCCCTACAATGAGCAGTTCTTC
TRBJ2-7,TRBV4-1,NA,NA,CASSRREGQGFYEQYF,TGCGCCAGCAGCCGACGGGAGGGACAGGGCTTCTACGAGCAGTACTTC
TRBJ2-3,TRBV7-3,NA,NA,CASSLRTGRGDTQYF,TGTGCCAGCAGCTTGAGGACGGGACGGGGAGATACGCAGTATTTT
TRBJ2-5,TRBV6-6,TRBD2,NA,CASSGGGGQETQYF,TGTGCCAGCAGTGGGGGGGGTGGCCAAGAGACCCAGTACTTC
TRBJ1-3,TRBV9,NA,NA,CASSLSKGPKSGNTIYF,TGTGCCAGCAGCTTATCTAAGGGACCGAAATCTGGAAACACCATATATTTT
TRBJ1-4,TRBV18,NA,NA,CASSPTATNEKLFF,TGTGCCAGCTCACCGACAGCAACTAATGAAAAACTGTTTTTT
TRBJ2-1,TRBV5-1,TRBD1,NA,CASSARGTGPYNEQFF,TGCGCCAGCAGCGCCCGGGGGACAGGGCCATACAATGAGCAGTTCTTC
TRBJ2-7,TRBV9,NA,NA,CASSLGWEASVNYYEQYF,TGTGCCAGCAGCCTTGGGTGGGAAGCGAGTGTAAATTACTACGAGCAGTACTTC
TRBJ2-1,TRBV6-6,TRBD2,few,CASSYSSGSPGEQFF,TGTGCCAGCAGTTACTCTAGCGGGAGTCCCGGGGAGCAGTTCTTC
TRBJ1-1,TRBV7-9,NA,NA,CASRKPGDTEAFF,TGTGCCAGCAGGAAACCGGGGGACACTGAAGCTTTCTTT
TRBJ2-1,TRBV14,TRBD2,NA,CASSQGRLAGDVYNEQFF,TGTGCCAGCAGCCAAGGGAGACTAGCGGGGGATGTCTACAATGAGCAGTTCTTC
TRBJ2-3,TRBV10-3,NA,NA,CAISEADSVRTDTQYF,TGTGCCATCAGTGAGGCGGACAGCGTCCGCACAGATACGCAGTATTTT
TRBJ1-6,TRBV6-6,NA,NA,CASSPGRAWGSPLHF,TGTGCCAGCAGCCCCGGAAGGGCCTGGGGTTCACCCCTCCACTTT